The clone carrying this TCR beta chain was seen a single time. The data were taken from a study of blood T cell repertoires in COVID-19. Study context: The study drew acute and convalescent COVID-19 samples from the United States, Italy and Spain. T cells, B-cell-depleted T cells, or PBMCs supplied cDNA or gDNA.

Germline CDR1 and CDR2: MNHEY and SVGAGI. CDR3 length: 15 residues. V shed 6 bases and J 2 bases; nucleotides not matched to a gene: 6. As processed by the authors: Cell counts per sample came from amplifying reference gene primers. Only in-frame clones appear in the TCRdb table, and some are missing; sequencing was by immunoSEQ multiplex PCR. The V and J calls and clone size come from that table; D and trimming were worked out from the DNA. The table records some 100,000 clones, 88% of them present only once. V and J are TRBV6-5 and TRBJ1-2; the match to TRBD1 covers 10 bases. The source is a woman aged 60-75 years with acute or convalescent COVID-19. The material sequenced was peripheral blood. The CDR3 loop is CASSADRGRNYGYTF. The CDR3 region has the DNA TGTGCCAGCAGCGCTGACAGGGGGCGAAACTATGGCTACACCTTC.